The 31 T cell receptor beta chains presented below share a single source sample, sequenced in a study of early T cells in non-severe SARS-CoV-2 infection. TCRdb processed the 5' RACE reads anew with MiXCR; each CDR3 protein has one entry. The top ten hold over 3.5% of the sample, which has tens of thousands of distinct CDR3 sequences, approximately 6.2% seen once. Sequencing was performed on whole blood. These receptors were collected from an adult who was a healthcare worker with PCR-confirmed SARS-CoV-2 infection or an uninfected control (not recorded which).

This clonotype was found a few times. V gene TRBV5-1 combines with J gene TRBJ1-1; unclear D gene. Germline V gives CDR1 SGHRS, CDR2 YFSETQ. V was shortened by 5 bases and J by 0 bases, with 5 bases between the two germline ends. This CDR3 has 12 residues. CDR3: CASRQLNTEAFF. Written as DNA, the CDR3 is TGCGCCAGCAGGCAGTTGAACACTGAAGCTTTCTTT.

This clonotype was found many times. The CDR3 here is CASSDKKAGAREDTQYF. CDR3 DNA: TGTGCCAGCAGTGATAAGAAAGCGGGGGCCCGGGAAGATACGCAGTATTTT. The chain is built from TRBV25-1 and TRBJ2-3; 8 nucleotides agree with TRBD2. J lost 5 bases, V lost 3 bases, and 13 bases had no gene match. CDR3 length: 17 amino acids. Germline V CDR1 and CDR2: MGHDK, SYGVNS.

On this clonotype: A much larger clone is a single base away; this may be a read error. The chain carries TRBV2 and TRBJ2-3; 11 bases agree with TRBD2. Germline trimming cut 5 bases from V and 2 bases from J; bases unmatched to any gene: 9. This CDR3 spans 17 amino acids. CDR1 and CDR2 (germline): SNHLY, FYNNEI. The CDR3 DNA is TGTGCCAGCAGTAAACGACTAGCGGGGTCATTCACAGATACGCAGTATTTT. It yields the protein CASSKRLAGSFTDTQYF.

By share, this clonotype counts as large (0.1 to 1%). The chain links TRBV20-1 to TRBJ2-7; D is perhaps TRBD2 (5 bases). Germline values: CDR1 DFQATT, CDR2 SNEGSKA (reference sequence). The CDR3 spans 14 residues. Trimming removed 0 bases at V and 2 bases at J, with 11 bases between. The CDR3 sequence is CSARDLAEPYEQYF. In nucleotides, the CDR3 is TGCAGTGCTAGAGACCTAGCTGAACCCTACGAGCAGTACTTC.

This clonotype was recorded at least ten times. V and J are TRBV4-1 and TRBJ2-7, with 8 bases identical to TRBD1. V dropped 1 base and J dropped 2; count of bases not matched to a gene: 4. This CDR3 has 15 amino acids. Looked up from germline, CDR1 is MGHRA and CDR2 is YSYEKL. CDR3 sequence (DNA): TGCGCCAGCAGCCAAGTACAGGGGGAAACCTACGAGCAGTACTTC. Translated: CASSQVQGETYEQYF.

CDR3 protein: CASSLEHRNEKLFF. CDR3 coding DNA: TGCGCCAGCAGCTTGGAGCACAGGAATGAAAAACTGTTTTTT. The rearrangement joins TRBV5-1 to TRBJ1-4; perhaps TRBD1 as D (5 bases). The length of the CDR3 is 14 residues. Germline V lookup: CDR1 SGHRS, CDR2 YFSETQ. The ends were cut back, 0 bases at V and 5 bases at J, with 8 bases in the middle. The full variable domain, its missing parts supplied by reference TRBV5-1 and TRBJ1-4, is KAGVTQTPRYLIKTRGQQVTLSCSPISGHRSVSWYQQTPGQGLQFLFEYFSETQRNKGNFPGRFSGRQFSNSRSEMNVSTLELGDSALYLCASSLEHRNEKLFFGSGTQLSVL.

This clonotype turned up a few times. The V gene is TRBV5-4, the J gene TRBJ2-1, with 7 bases that match TRBD2. Losses at the gene ends were 3 bases for V and 4 bases for J; bases not matched to a gene: 1. This CDR3 region has 13 residues. Germline CDR1 is SGHNT and CDR2 is YYREEE (reference sequence). The CDR3 reads CASSSGGYNEQFF. In DNA form, the CDR3 reads TGTGCCAGCAGCTCCGGGGGGTACAATGAGCAGTTCTTC.

This clonotype was seen ten or more times. This chain connects TRBV20-1 to TRBJ1-5; D is ambiguous. Trimming removed 1 base at V and 3 bases at J, with 7 bases between. Looked up from germline, CDR1 is DFQATT and CDR2 is SNEGSKA (reference sequence). The CDR3 length is 13 residues. The CDR3 bases are TGCAGTGCTAGAGTAGGAAACAATCAGCCCCAGCATTTT. Translated, it gives CSARVGNNQPQHF.

In its sample, this clonotype was seen many times. This chain joins TRBV10-1 and TRBJ2-3, with 8 bases aligning to TRBD1. The CDR3 has 13 amino acids. V lost 7 bases and J lost 8; bases outside the gene matches: 8. Germline CDR1 and CDR2: WNHNN and SYGVQD (reference sequence). CDR3 bases: TGCGCCAGCACAGGGGGCGCCGGGGGTACGCAGTATTTT. This gives the protein CASTGGAGGTQYF.

This clonotype was detected many times. The chain carries TRBV12-5 and TRBJ1-3; TRBD1 matches 8 bases. Losses at the gene ends were 2 bases for V and 0 bases for J; bases not matched to a gene: 3. CDR3 length: 16 amino acids. Per germline, CDR1 LGHNT and CDR2 FRNRAP. CDR3 region: CASGLRQGSSGNTIYF. CDR3 nucleotide sequence: TGTGCTAGTGGTTTGCGACAGGGGTCCTCTGGAAACACCATATATTTT. Full variable domain (missing parts from reference TRBV12-5 and TRBJ1-3): DARVTQTPRHKVTEMGQEVTMRCQPILGHNTVFWYRQTMMQGLELLAYFRNRAPLDDSGMPKDRFSAEMPDATLATLKIQPSEPRDSAVYFCASGLRQGSSGNTIYFGEGSWLTVV.

The J gene is TRBJ2-1, the V gene TRBV7-2; D remains unclear. V lost 1 base and J 9 bases, leaving 4 bases between the germline ends. From germline, CDR1 is SGHTA and CDR2 FQGNSA. The CDR3 is 11 amino acids. The CDR3 loop reads CASSLDLEQFF. Written as DNA, the CDR3 is TGTGCCAGCAGCTTAGATCTTGAGCAGTTCTTC.

This clonotype has at least ten counts. The V gene is TRBV5-1, the J gene TRBJ1-6; 9 bases are shared with TRBD1. Germline loops: CDR1 SGHRS, CDR2 YFSETQ. There are 15 residues in the CDR3. V trimming: 5 bases; J trimming: 4 bases; junction bases outside the gene matches: 4. This chain's CDR3 is CASRGQGDYNSPLHF. CDR3 nucleotides: TGCGCCAGCAGGGGACAGGGCGATTATAATTCACCCCTCCACTTT.

This clonotype came up many times. CDR3 loop: CASSLAQSYEQYF. In DNA, the CDR3 is TGTGCCAGCAGTTTAGCACAGTCCTACGAGCAGTACTTC. The rearrangement joins TRBV12-3 or TRBV12-4 to TRBJ2-7; D is unresolved. Trimming removed 0 bases at V and 1 base at J, with 4 bases between. CDR3 length: 13 amino acids.

This clonotype was seen repeatedly, ten times or more. J is TRBJ2-2 and V is TRBV29-1; D may match TRBD1 or TRBD2 (5 bases each). CDR3 length equals 14 residues. Germline V gene data show CDR1 as SQVTM and CDR2 as ANQGSEA. Trimming took 4 bases from V and 6 from J, leaving 15 bases between them. CDR3 in amino acids: CSVGPGTQSGELFF. In nucleotides, the CDR3 is TGCAGCGTTGGGCCCGGGACGCAGTCCGGGGAGCTGTTTTTT.

The rearrangement joins TRBV5-1 to TRBJ1-1; D gene ambiguous. V was clipped by 1 base and J by 1 base, with 14 bases between them. The CDR3 totals 16 residues. Germline V CDR1 and CDR2: SGHRS, YFSETQ. CDR3 amino acids: CASSLIGRTKNTEAFF. The CDR3 coding sequence is TGCGCCAGCAGCTTGATCGGCAGGACCAAGAACACTGAAGCTTTCTTT.

This clonotype has ten or more counts. The CDR3 loop is CASSLVLDSPWAAFF. In DNA form, the CDR3 reads TGTGCCAGCAGCTTGGTTCTCGACAGCCCGTGGGCAGCTTTCTTT. The rearrangement uses TRBV7-2 and TRBJ1-1, with D tentatively TRBD1 (5 bases). V was trimmed by 3 bases and J by 10 bases, leaving 21 bases between them. The V gene's germline CDR1 is SGHTA and CDR2 FQGNSA. The CDR3 length is 15 residues.

V is TRBV20-1 and J is TRBJ1-1; the D gene is possibly TRBD1 (5 bases). CDR1 and CDR2 (germline): DFQATT, SNEGSKA (reference sequence). V was cut by 8 bases and J by 4 bases, with 23 bases left in between. The CDR3 has 15 residues. The DNA for the CDR3 is TGCAGTACTCCCTCAGGAGCATGGGGCAGCACTGAAGCTTTCTTT. Translated, it gives CSTPSGAWGSTEAFF.

This clonotype was seen ten or more times. This sequence joins TRBV6-5 and TRBJ2-7; D possibly corresponds to TRBD1 (5 bases). The germline CDR1 and CDR2 sequences are MNHEY and SVGAGI. V was pared by 2 bases and J by 7 bases, with 9 bases between. The CDR3 has 12 amino acids. Here the CDR3 DNA reads TGTGCCAGCAGTTACAGGGGCGGAGAGCAGTACTTC. Its translation: CASSYRGGEQYF.

This clonotype has only a few counts. The rearrangement links TRBV2 to TRBJ2-2; a weak D match, TRBD2 (6 bases). Per the germline V gene, CDR1 is SNHLY and CDR2 is FYNNEI. Trimming removed 8 bases from V and 0 bases from J, with 10 bases in between. The CDR3 covers 14 residues. Here the CDR3 reads CASVRGANTGELFF. The CDR3 nucleotides read TGTGCCAGCGTGCGGGGAGCGAACACCGGGGAGCTGTTTTTT.

This clonotype has ten or more counts. V and J are TRBV6-5 and TRBJ2-7; a weak D match, TRBD1 (6 bases). CDR1 is MNHEY and CDR2 is SVGAGI in the germline V gene. V lost 6 bases, J lost 2 bases, and 14 bases lay in between. The CDR3 spans 14 residues. The CDR3 DNA reads TGTGCCAGCAGCCCAACAGGGTTTCCCTACGAGCAGTACTTC. This translates into CASSPTGFPYEQYF.

This clonotype appeared a few times. The genes are TRBV20-1 and TRBJ2-7, with D unclear. The CDR3 loop spans 13 amino acids. The V end was cut by 4 bases, the J end by 3 bases, with 13 bases between. Looked up from germline, CDR1 is DFQATT and CDR2 is SNEGSKA (reference sequence). DNA of the CDR3: TGCAGTGCTATCGCCCAGAGAAACTACGAGCAGTACTTC. It is translated as CSAIAQRNYEQYF.

Concerning this clonotype: One end of the junction is discordant with germline, which a read error may explain. This chain links TRBV7-2 with TRBJ2-5; 7 bases align to TRBD2. The CDR3 loop spans 14 amino acids. In germline, CDR1 is SGHTA, CDR2 FQGNSA. CDR3 region: CVSSLRSGVETQYF. CDR3 in DNA: TGTGTCAGCAGCTTAAGGAGCGGGGTAGAGACCCAGTACTTC.

This clonotype was counted ten times or more. The V and J genes are TRBV18 and TRBJ1-5; TRBD1 might be the D (5 bases). This CDR3 region has 16 residues. Germline CDR1 is KGHSH and CDR2 is LQKENI. V lost 2 bases, J lost 6 bases, and 17 bases lay in between. The CDR3 protein is CASSPGGPRGGQPQHF. In DNA form, the CDR3 reads TGTGCCAGCTCACCAGGGGGACCCCGAGGAGGTCAGCCCCAGCATTTT. The full variable domain, its missing parts supplied by reference TRBV18 and TRBJ1-5, is NAGVMQNPRHLVRRRGQEARLRCSPMKGHSHVYWYRQLPEEGLKFMVYLQKENIIDESGMPKERFSAEFPKEGPSILRIQQVVRGDSAAYFCASSPGGPRGGQPQHFGDGTRLSIL.

This clonotype was seen many times. The chain has TRBV4-2 and TRBJ2-7, with D uncertain. Per germline, CDR1 LGHNA and CDR2 YNFKEQ. Deletions cut 0 bases from V and 6 bases from J, with 12 bases between. CDR3 length: 14 residues. CDR3 amino acids: CASSQDRREREQYF. For the CDR3, the DNA is TGTGCCAGCAGCCAAGATCGGCGAGAGCGCGAGCAGTACTTC.

Many counts were recorded for this clonotype. This sequence joins TRBV12-1 and TRBJ1-4; the table's D call of TRBD1 was not tested on the DNA. TRBV12-1 is a pseudogene segment. The CDR3 has 18 residues. The CDR3 sequence is CASSFRKDSLSTNEKLFF. CDR3 nucleotides: TGTGCCAGCAGCTTTAGGAAGGACAGCCTTTCAACTAATGAAAAACTGTTTTTT.

Many counts were recorded for this clonotype. This sequence joins TRBV29-1 and TRBJ1-1, with D hard to call. The CDR3 spans 11 residues. The germline V gene encodes CDR1 SQVTM and CDR2 ANQGSEA. Trimming pared 7 bases from V and 1 base from J, leaving 7 bases between. The DNA for the CDR3 is TGCAGCGCTGACGGGAACACTGAAGCTTTCTTT. It codes for CSADGNTEAFF.

This clonotype showed up many times. This chain uses TRBV12-3 or TRBV12-4 with TRBJ1-3, with unresolved D. The CDR3 has 13 residues. The V end lost 11 bases, the J end lost 0 bases, and 11 bases lay between the germline ends. CDR3 sequence: CAGGGSSGNTIYF. DNA for the CDR3: TGTGCCGGAGGAGGGAGCTCTGGAAACACCATATATTTT.

This clonotype was seen a handful of times. Written as DNA, the CDR3 is TGTGCCAGCAGCCCCGGGATTTCGAACACTGAAGCTTTCTTT. As protein: CASSPGISNTEAFF. This chain uses TRBV3-1 with TRBJ1-1; D gene ambiguous. V lost 4 bases and J lost 1, with 10 bases in between. Germline-derived CDR1 and CDR2 are LGHDT and YNNKEL (reference sequence). The CDR3 runs to 14 residues.

In its sample, this clonotype was seen many times. This chain connects TRBV6-1 to TRBJ2-7; D may match TRBD1 or TRBD2 (5 bases each). Germline loops: CDR1 MNHNS, CDR2 SASEGT. The CDR3 sequence is 15 residues long. The germline V and J ends were trimmed by 6 bases and 2 bases, with 17 bases remaining between them. The CDR3 DNA reads as TGTGCCAGCAGCCCTCCCTTGAGGGGACCCTACGAGCAGTACTTC. Translating gives CASSPPLRGPYEQYF.

This clonotype was counted ten times or more. V and J are TRBV4-2 and TRBJ1-1, with a possible D match to TRBD1 (6 bases). The germline V gene has CDR1 LGHNA and CDR2 YNFKEQ. V dropped 0 bases and J dropped 11 bases, with 16 bases sitting between them. The CDR3 consists of 14 residues. The CDR3 DNA sequence: TGTGCCAGCAGCCAAGATGACAGGAGGGCGGGGGCTTTCTTT. The encoded protein is CASSQDDRRAGAFF.

The chain has TRBV2 and TRBJ2-7; D is ambiguous. Germline-derived CDR1 and CDR2 are SNHLY and FYNNEI. The CDR3 is 16 residues long. V was trimmed by 6 bases and J by 0 bases, leaving 18 bases between them. The CDR3 nucleotides are TGTGCCAGCAGGAAAACGATCGATTCTCCCTCCTACGAGCAGTACTTC. Its translation is CASRKTIDSPSYEQYF.